The rows below give T cell receptor beta chains drawn from one sample of a study of T-cell reconstitution after alpha-beta-depleted transplantation in children. TCRdb analysed the PCR reads with MiXCR anew, one entry per CDR3 protein. Among nearly 400,000 distinct CDR3 sequences, just over 20% were seen once, and the ten largest hold less than 4.5%. This sample comprised PBMCs from the stem cell graft donor, obtained from the stem cell graft. All receptors come from a human donor who donated a stem cell graft to a child with acute myeloid leukemia. CDR3s include the opening cysteine and the closing phenylalanine or tryptophan. A D gene is named only where the DNA matches it firmly. The size field is filled for only some rows; it gives once, few, many or a size class.

d_gene: .
j_gene: TRBJ1-1
abundance: .
v_gene: TRBV29-1
CDR3nt: TGCAGCGTTGAAGATAGGGCGGGACGGACTGAAGCTTTCTTT
CDR3aa: CSVEDRAGRTEAFF

d_gene: .
j_gene: TRBJ1-2
abundance: once
v_gene: TRBV4-1
CDR3nt: TGCGCCAGCAGCCAATCGGGGGCTAACTATGGCTACACCTTC
CDR3aa: CASSQSGANYGYTF

d_gene: .
j_gene: TRBJ1-2
abundance: few
v_gene: TRBV12-3/TRBV12-4
CDR3nt: TGTGCCAGCAGTTTAGAGGGACGCTATGGCTACACCTTC
CDR3aa: CASSLEGRYGYTF

d_gene: TRBD1
j_gene: TRBJ2-1
abundance: .
v_gene: TRBV28
CDR3nt: TGTGCCAGCAGCCCGACCCTCCAGGGGGACTCCTACAATGAGCAGTTCTTC
CDR3aa: CASSPTLQGDSYNEQFF

d_gene: TRBD1
j_gene: TRBJ1-1
abundance: .
v_gene: TRBV6-5
CDR3nt: TGTGCCAGCAGTTACTCGAGGCAGGGGGCTGAAGCTTTCTTT
CDR3aa: CASSYSRQGAEAFF

d_gene: TRBD1
j_gene: TRBJ2-7
abundance: once
v_gene: TRBV7-9
CDR3nt: TGTGCCAGCAGCTCACAAATACAGGGGATCCACGAGCAGTACTTC
CDR3aa: CASSSQIQGIHEQYF

d_gene: .
j_gene: TRBJ2-1
abundance: .
v_gene: TRBV20-1
CDR3nt: TGCAGTGCTAGAGATCTAAGCTCCTACAATGAGCAGTTCTTC
CDR3aa: CSARDLSSYNEQFF

d_gene: .
j_gene: TRBJ2-7
abundance: many
v_gene: TRBV27
CDR3nt: TGTGCCAGCAGTTTAAGGAGGAGCTCCTACGAGCAGTACTTC
CDR3aa: CASSLRRSSYEQYF

d_gene: .
j_gene: TRBJ2-2
abundance: .
v_gene: TRBV24-1
CDR3nt: TGTGCCACCAGTGACCCCGGAGGGACAACGAACACCGGGGAGCTGTTTTTT
CDR3aa: CATSDPGGTTNTGELFF

d_gene: .
j_gene: TRBJ2-2
abundance: .
v_gene: TRBV6-1
CDR3nt: TGTGCCAGCCCAAAAACGGAGTCTGTCTTCGCGAACACCGGGGAGCTGTTTTTT
CDR3aa: CASPKTESVFANTGELFF

d_gene: .
j_gene: TRBJ2-7
abundance: .
v_gene: TRBV12-3/TRBV12-4
CDR3nt: TGTGCCAGCAGTTTAAGTGGCAGGGCCAACGAGCAGTACTTC
CDR3aa: CASSLSGRANEQYF

d_gene: .
j_gene: TRBJ2-5
abundance: .
v_gene: TRBV29-1
CDR3nt: TGCAGCGCCCTTCGGGGGCAGGGACGAGAGACCCAGTACTTC
CDR3aa: CSALRGQGRETQYF

d_gene: .
j_gene: TRBJ2-3
abundance: .
v_gene: TRBV7-3
CDR3nt: TGTGCCAGCAGCACCTCTTTTCCCTATGGAGATACGCAGTATTTT
CDR3aa: CASSTSFPYGDTQYF

d_gene: .
j_gene: TRBJ1-3
abundance: few
v_gene: TRBV10-3
CDR3nt: TGTGCCATCAGCCACCCCGGGGTATCTGGAAACACCATATATTTT
CDR3aa: CAISHPGVSGNTIYF

d_gene: .
j_gene: TRBJ2-1
abundance: .
v_gene: TRBV27
CDR3nt: TGTGCCAGCAGTTTATCGACAGCCCCACACAATGAGCAGTTCTTC
CDR3aa: CASSLSTAPHNEQFF

d_gene: .
j_gene: TRBJ2-7
abundance: .
v_gene: TRBV15
CDR3nt: TGTGCCACCAGCAGAGGGCACGGCCTGGCCTACGAGCAGTACTTC
CDR3aa: CATSRGHGLAYEQYF

d_gene: TRBD1
j_gene: TRBJ2-7
abundance: .
v_gene: TRBV20-1
CDR3nt: TGCAGTGCTGCCCGGGACAGGCCTACCTACGAGCAGTACTTC
CDR3aa: CSAARDRPTYEQYF

d_gene: TRBD1
j_gene: TRBJ2-1
abundance: many
v_gene: TRBV29-1
CDR3nt: TGCAGCGCCCGACAGGGGAACGGCAATGAGCAGTTCTTC
CDR3aa: CSARQGNGNEQFF

d_gene: TRBD2
j_gene: TRBJ2-1
abundance: .
v_gene: TRBV7-2
CDR3nt: TGTGCCAGCAGCTTAGACGGACTAGCGATCGATGAGCAGTTCTTC
CDR3aa: CASSLDGLAIDEQFF

d_gene: .
j_gene: TRBJ2-3
abundance: .
v_gene: TRBV9
CDR3nt: TGTGCCAGCAGCGTAGTTGGGCTTCCTGGTTTGGATACGCAGTATTTT
CDR3aa: CASSVVGLPGLDTQYF

d_gene: .
j_gene: TRBJ1-1
abundance: few
v_gene: TRBV28
CDR3nt: TGTGCCAGCTCCGGATCAGTGAACACTGAAGCTTTCTTT
CDR3aa: CASSGSVNTEAFF

d_gene: TRBD2
j_gene: TRBJ2-7
abundance: .
v_gene: TRBV4-3
CDR3nt: TGCGCCAGCAGCCAAGATCGAGCGGGAGCCTACGAGCAGTACTTC
CDR3aa: CASSQDRAGAYEQYF

d_gene: TRBD2
j_gene: TRBJ2-1
abundance: .
v_gene: TRBV28
CDR3nt: TGTGCCAGCAGTGCGCCGGGGACTAGCGGGATCTATGAGCAGTTCTTC
CDR3aa: CASSAPGTSGIYEQFF

d_gene: TRBD2
j_gene: TRBJ2-3
abundance: few
v_gene: TRBV29-1
CDR3nt: TGCAGCGTTTCACTCCGGGGACTAGCGGGGGGAACAGATACGCAGTATTTT
CDR3aa: CSVSLRGLAGGTDTQYF

d_gene: .
j_gene: TRBJ2-1
abundance: .
v_gene: TRBV11-2
CDR3nt: TGTGCCAGCAGCAAAGACCTTATTTCCTACAATGAGCAGTTCTTC
CDR3aa: CASSKDLISYNEQFF

d_gene: TRBD1
j_gene: TRBJ2-1
abundance: many
v_gene: TRBV5-4
CDR3nt: TGTGCCAGCAGCTTGCCGTACAGGGGCAATGAGCAGTTCTTC
CDR3aa: CASSLPYRGNEQFF

d_gene: TRBD2
j_gene: TRBJ2-1
abundance: few
v_gene: TRBV2
CDR3nt: TGTGCCAGCAGTGAAACTGGATCCCCCCATAGCGGGAGATTCGGCAATGAGCAGTTCTTC
CDR3aa: CASSETGSPHSGRFGNEQFF

d_gene: .
j_gene: TRBJ2-7
abundance: few
v_gene: TRBV7-9
CDR3nt: TGTGCCAGCAGCTCGTCGACAGAGGTGGGGTACGAGCAGTACTTC
CDR3aa: CASSSSTEVGYEQYF

d_gene: .
j_gene: TRBJ1-5
abundance: few
v_gene: TRBV29-1
CDR3nt: TGCAGCGTGACAGGCCCCAATCAGCCCCAGCATTTT
CDR3aa: CSVTGPNQPQHF

d_gene: TRBD1
j_gene: TRBJ1-1
abundance: many
v_gene: TRBV7-3
CDR3nt: TGTGCCAGCAGCCTAAGACAGGGGACTGAAGCTTTCTTT
CDR3aa: CASSLRQGTEAFF

d_gene: .
j_gene: TRBJ2-1
abundance: .
v_gene: TRBV7-9
CDR3nt: TGTGCCAGCAGCTTACAGGGGAACTCCTACAATGAGCAGTTCTTC
CDR3aa: CASSLQGNSYNEQFF

d_gene: .
j_gene: TRBJ2-5
abundance: .
v_gene: TRBV19
CDR3nt: TGTGCCACGGGGGCAGGGGGGGAGACCCAGTACTTC
CDR3aa: CATGAGGETQYF

d_gene: .
j_gene: TRBJ2-7
abundance: many
v_gene: TRBV12-3/TRBV12-4
CDR3nt: TGTGCCAGCAGTTTAGCGACGGGAACCTACGAGCAGTACTTC
CDR3aa: CASSLATGTYEQYF

d_gene: TRBD2
j_gene: TRBJ2-3
abundance: few
v_gene: TRBV7-8
CDR3nt: TGTGCCAGCAGCCCGGAATTGGGACTAGCGGTACCTGATACGCAGTATTTT
CDR3aa: CASSPELGLAVPDTQYF

d_gene: .
j_gene: TRBJ2-5
abundance: .
v_gene: TRBV7-9
CDR3nt: TGTGCCAGCAGCTTGGATGGACTGATACAAGAGACCCAGTACTTC
CDR3aa: CASSLDGLIQETQYF

d_gene: .
j_gene: TRBJ2-2
abundance: .
v_gene: TRBV5-1
CDR3nt: TGCGCCAGCTTGTCGGCAGAGAACACCGGGGAGCTGTTTTTT
CDR3aa: CASLSAENTGELFF

d_gene: TRBD2
j_gene: TRBJ2-7
abundance: .
v_gene: TRBV7-9
CDR3nt: TGTGCCAGCACCACGACTAGCGGGACCTACGAGCAGTACTTC
CDR3aa: CASTTTSGTYEQYF

d_gene: .
j_gene: TRBJ1-6
abundance: few
v_gene: TRBV20-1
CDR3nt: TGCAGTGCTAGCCCCCAGGGGCAGTCGAAAGGACCCCTCCACTTT
CDR3aa: CSASPQGQSKGPLHF

d_gene: TRBD1
j_gene: TRBJ1-2
abundance: .
v_gene: TRBV12-3/TRBV12-4
CDR3nt: TGTGCCAGCAGTTTAGGGCAGGGGGCTACGGGCTACACCTTC
CDR3aa: CASSLGQGATGYTF

d_gene: .
j_gene: TRBJ2-7
abundance: .
v_gene: TRBV4-1
CDR3nt: TGCGCCAGCAGCCAAGAGACGCAGGGAAGGAAGCAGTACTTC
CDR3aa: CASSQETQGRKQYF

d_gene: TRBD1
j_gene: TRBJ1-3
abundance: many
v_gene: TRBV12-5
CDR3nt: TGTGCTAGTGGTTCTAACCGGGACAGGGGGGCCGGAAACACCATATATTTT
CDR3aa: CASGSNRDRGAGNTIYF

d_gene: .
j_gene: TRBJ2-3
abundance: many
v_gene: TRBV4-2
CDR3nt: TGTGCCAGCAGCCCTCGTCCCGCATCCGGGACTCAGGTAGATACGCAGTATTTT
CDR3aa: CASSPRPASGTQVDTQYF

d_gene: .
j_gene: TRBJ2-5
abundance: .
v_gene: TRBV15
CDR3nt: TGTGCCACCAGCAGAGATAATCGAGAGACCCAGTACTTC
CDR3aa: CATSRDNRETQYF

d_gene: .
j_gene: TRBJ2-7
abundance: .
v_gene: TRBV20-1
CDR3nt: TGCAGTGCTAGGGGCTTCGGGCTAGCCCCATCCGAGCAGTACTTC
CDR3aa: CSARGFGLAPSEQYF

d_gene: .
j_gene: TRBJ2-1
abundance: few
v_gene: TRBV3-1
CDR3nt: TGTGCCAGCAGCCAAGACAGGCTGGAAATCCATGAGCAGTTCTTC
CDR3aa: CASSQDRLEIHEQFF

d_gene: TRBD1
j_gene: TRBJ2-1
abundance: .
v_gene: TRBV7-9
CDR3nt: TGTGCCAGCAGCAATAACCGGGACAGGGTGTCCAATGAGCAGTTCTTC
CDR3aa: CASSNNRDRVSNEQFF

d_gene: .
j_gene: TRBJ2-7
abundance: many
v_gene: TRBV20-1
CDR3nt: TGCAGTGGACGTGGCAGGGGCCGCGAGCAGTACTTC
CDR3aa: CSGRGRGREQYF

d_gene: TRBD1
j_gene: TRBJ2-2
abundance: many
v_gene: TRBV29-1
CDR3nt: TGCAGCGTCCTCACACAGGGGGCTGGGGAGCTGTTTTTT
CDR3aa: CSVLTQGAGELFF

d_gene: .
j_gene: TRBJ2-2
abundance: many
v_gene: TRBV20-1
CDR3nt: TGCAGTGCTAGCCCCCTGGGCAGAAACACCGGGGAGCTGTTTTTT
CDR3aa: CSASPLGRNTGELFF